This T cell receptor (beta chain) was captured by sequencing in a study of siplizumab effects on memory and regulatory T cells (dated by TCRdb to about 2019). The study in broad terms: The effect of the anti-CD2 antibody siplizumab on alloreactive T-cell subsets was examined in allogeneic mixed lymphocyte reactions constructed from human PBMCs.

Sorted unstimulated T cells, along with proliferating T cells recovered from mixed lymphocyte reactions, underwent TCRbeta CDR3 sequencing. Fresh whole blood from approximately ten HLA-typed healthy donors was used to isolate PBMCs. Receptor libraries were prepared by the immunoSEQ multiplex PCR assay. Approximately 100,000 TCR templates per sample were assayed on the deep sequencing platform. Genomic DNA extracted from sorted T cells was used for TCRbeta CDR3 sequencing. Concerning the study's data processing: The R programming language was used for clonal analysis of TCRbeta CDR3 data. Comparing unstimulated samples against CFSE-low samples taken after the reaction was how alloreactive CD4+ and CD8+ clones were defined. Regulatory or non-regulatory origin was assigned to alloreactive CD4+ clones by matching of sequences to sorted unstimulated Treg and non-Treg repertoires. The table comes from immuneACCESS by way of TCRdb, which keeps in-frame sequences with V and J called. Part of the clones is missing from these tables; in studies checked, under half for an unresolved V gene and the rest for unknown reasons. From that table come the V and J calls and clone size; the DNA was used to work out D and trimming. The sample table contains 100,000 or so clones; only one count was recorded for 91% of them. The top ten hold 2.6% of the sample.

What the authors observed across the whole study: Roughly 80-97% of proliferating CD4+ or CD8+ clones could not be assigned a naive or memory phenotype. Sequences below about 10^-5 frequency were poorly captured, so only a minor fraction of alloreactive clones could be mapped to unstimulated subsets. Unstimulated naive T cells appeared more diverse than memory T cells, and naive cells seemed to contribute substantially to the alloresponse. Siplizumab significantly lowered the cumulative frequency of alloreactive sequences that could be traced to unstimulated CD4+ memory T cells. The suppressive function of proliferating Tregs from siplizumab cultures was not functionally confirmed. Among mappable alloreactive CD4+ clones, an average Treg-derived fraction of about 69% was observed with siplizumab, compared with 25% to 30% in control reactions.

V gives up 0 bases and J gives up 4 bases, and the segment between their germline ends measures 21 bases. For CDR1 and CDR2, the germline V gene lists SGHTS and YDEGEE. The CDR3, from cysteine to phenylalanine, totals 18 residues. Only the CDR3 DNA is retained, 54 bases long and in frame from the first base. In the case of this clone: Which antigen it targets is not known. No base qualities exist here, and no much larger clone lies one base off it.

The chain links TRBV5-8 with TRBJ2-3; the D region is possibly TRBD1 or TRBD2, each matching across 6 bases. The specimen was CD4+ T cells sorted from blood. The receptor comes from a human donor in good health. Some clones in this sample may be carry-over from other donors' samples. For the CDR3, the sequence is CASSLGRGSARNADTQYF. The bases are TGTGCCAGCAGCTTGGGGAGGGGGTCGGCCCGTAACGCAGATACGCAGTATTTT.